Each of the 14 T cell receptor beta chains below was sequenced from the same sample in a study of shared clonotypes between healthy human individuals. Sequencing was performed with immunoSEQ multiplex PCR; in TCRdb, only in-frame clones are kept and a portion is missing. The sample shows about 1.1 million clones, 70% to 80% of them seen only once. The sample consisted of memory CD4+ T cells from PBMCs. The subset here: CD45RA-negative fraction. The receptors were sampled from a man younger than 30 in good health. Some clones in this sample may be carry-over from other donors' samples.

This clone was found a few times. This chain connects TRBV2 to TRBJ1-1; D gene unclear. The length of the CDR3 is 13 residues. Trimming left V 4 bases short and J 2 bases short, with 8 bases between. From germline, CDR1 is SNHLY and CDR2 FYNNEI. This chain's CDR3 is CASSGLGNTEAFF. The CDR3 bases are TGTGCCAGCAGTGGCCTGGGAAACACTGAAGCTTTCTTT.

The chain links TRBV15 to TRBJ1-4; D might be TRBD1 (6 bases). Looked up from germline, CDR1 is LNHNV and CDR2 is YYDKDF (reference sequence). V lost 0 bases to trimming and J lost 7 bases, with 12 bases between them. There are 15 residues in the CDR3. The CDR3 here is CATSRDPGVTEKLFF. As DNA, the CDR3 is TGTGCCACCAGCAGAGATCCAGGGGTTACTGAAAAACTGTTTTTT.

This chain connects TRBV7-9 to TRBJ1-1; D not resolved. CDR3 length: 14 amino acids. Between the trimmed V and J ends, which lost 0 bases and 1 base, there was a span of 6 bases. The V gene's germline CDR1 is SEHNR and CDR2 FQNEAQ (reference sequence). The CDR3 nucleotides read TGTGCCAGCAGCTTAGCCGCTTGGAACACTGAAGCTTTCTTT. This sequence encodes CASSLAAWNTEAFF.

Turning to this clone: A much larger clone lies a single base off, so this may be a read error. This specimen includes other DNA sequences encoding the same CDR3. The chain recombines TRBV28 with TRBJ1-1, with no clear D. The CDR3 contains 11 residues. V was pared by 6 bases and J by 1 base, with 3 bases between. Germline lookup yields CDR1 MDHEN and CDR2 SYDVKM. The CDR3 region is CASSRNTEAFF. The CDR3 DNA reads as TGTGCCAGCAGCCGGAACACTGAAGCTTTCTTT.

This chain uses TRBV19 with TRBJ1-1, with D unclear. The CDR3 extends over 14 amino acids. The V end lost 3 bases, the J end lost 1 base, and 9 bases lay between the germline ends. Germline CDR1 reads LNHDA; CDR2 reads SQIVND (reference sequence). The chain's CDR3 is CASSILGANTEAFF. Written as DNA, the CDR3 is TGTGCCAGTAGTATTCTGGGAGCGAACACTGAAGCTTTCTTT. The whole variable domain, remainder taken from reference TRBV19 and TRBJ1-1, is DGGITQSPKYLFRKEGQNVTLSCEQNLNHDAMYWYRQDPGQGLRLIYYSQIVNDFQKGDIAEGYSVSREKKESFPLTVTSAQKNPTAFYLCASSILGANTEAFFGQGTRLTVV.

The rearrangement uses TRBV28 and TRBJ2-5; no definite D call. The CDR3 loop spans 15 amino acids. Trimming took 4 bases from V and 3 from J, leaving 15 bases between them. Germline V gene data show CDR1 as MDHEN and CDR2 as SYDVKM. This CDR3 is CASSSLQSKEETQYF. CDR3 nucleotide sequence: TGTGCCAGCAGTTCGTTACAGAGTAAAGAAGAGACCCAGTACTTC.

The chain links TRBV28 to TRBJ1-4, with TRBD1 matching 8 bases. The CDR3 is 18 amino acids. J gave up 0 bases and V 4 bases, and 10 bases lay outside the gene matches. In germline, CDR1 is MDHEN, CDR2 SYDVKM. The CDR3: CASSSPQGVHTTNEKLFF. As DNA, the CDR3 is TGTGCCAGCAGTTCCCCACAGGGGGTCCACACAACTAATGAAAAACTGTTTTTT.

This clone was seen only once. The V and J genes are TRBV9 and TRBJ1-5; D not certain. V lost 4 bases, J lost 5 bases, and 10 bases lay in between. The CDR3 length is 13 residues. CDR1 and CDR2 from the germline V gene are SGDLS and YYNGEE. CDR3 sequence reads: CASSPGPHQPQHF. The CDR3 DNA follows: TGTGCCAGCAGCCCCGGGCCCCATCAGCCCCAGCATTTT. Full variable domain (outside the CDR3, taken from reference TRBV9 and TRBJ1-5): DSGVTQTPKHLITATGQRVTLRCSPRSGDLSVYWYQQSLDQGLQFLIQYYNGEERAKGNILERFSAQQFPDLHSELNLSSLELGDSALYFCASSPGPHQPQHFGDGTRLSIL.

This chain links TRBV11-2 with TRBJ2-3, with 7 bases identical to TRBD2. Germline CDR1 SGHAT, CDR2 FQNNGV. This CDR3 is built from 14 residues. After removal of 5 bases from V and 1 base from J, the junction contained 3 bases not matched to a gene. CDR3 DNA sequence: TGTGCCAGCAGCCGAGGACTAGGCACAGATACGCAGTATTTT. This sequence encodes CASSRGLGTDTQYF.

CDR3 DNA sequence: TGTGCCAGCAGCTTGGGAATGGAGGACACTGAAGCTTTCTTT. It translates to CASSLGMEDTEAFF. This chain uses TRBV5-6 with TRBJ1-1; D unresolved. V gave up 0 bases and J gave up 3 bases, with 9 bases separating them. There are 14 residues in the CDR3. The V gene's germline CDR1 is SGHDT and CDR2 YYEEEE. Full variable domain (remainder filled in from reference TRBV5-6 and TRBJ1-1): DAGVTQSPTHLIKTRGQQVTLRCSPKSGHDTVSWYQQALGQGPQFIFQYYEEEERQRGNFPDRFSGHQFPNYSSELNVNALLLGDSALYLCASSLGMEDTEAFFGQGTRLTVV.

The gene calls are TRBV19 and TRBJ2-5, with TRBD1 matching 8 bases. Germline CDR1 and CDR2: LNHDA and SQIVND (reference sequence). The CDR3 has 15 residues. V gave up 6 bases and J gave up 2 bases; unmatched junction bases: 8. CDR3 in DNA: TGTGCCAGTAGCCACCTCAGGGGGCCTCAAGAGACCCAGTACTTC. Its protein is CASSHLRGPQETQYF.

The rearrangement links TRBV7-3 to TRBJ2-1, with a weak D call TRBD2 (5 bases). CDR1 and CDR2 (germline): SGHTA, FQGTGA. This CDR3 has 12 amino acids. Trimming pared 4 bases from V and 12 bases from J, leaving 13 bases between. CDR3 loop: CASSSNLARQFF. In DNA, the CDR3 is TGTGCCAGCAGCTCAAATCTAGCAAGGCAGTTCTTC.

The genes are TRBV11-2 and TRBJ2-3, with D hard to call. The CDR3 totals 16 residues. Germline CDR1 SGHAT, CDR2 FQNNGV. V lost 1 base and J 2 bases, leaving 13 bases between the germline ends. In DNA form, the CDR3 reads TGTGCCAGCAGCTTAGGAAGCCAACTTCTCACAGATACGCAGTATTTT. Residues: CASSLGSQLLTDTQYF.

In regard to this clone: This CDR3 is also generated by other DNA sequences in the sample. The V call is TRBV6-1, the J call TRBJ2-7; possibly TRBD1 for D (6 bases). The CDR3 extends over 16 amino acids. V was shortened by 1 base and J by 0 bases, with 13 bases between the two germline ends. Germline CDR1 is MNHNS and CDR2 is SASEGT. As DNA, the CDR3 is TGTGCCAGCAGTGAAGTGGGGCAGGGGAGCTCCTACGAGCAGTACTTC. Translation gives CASSEVGQGSSYEQYF.